The rows below give T cell receptor beta chains drawn from one sample of a study of T cells after yellow fever vaccination. TCRdb ran MiXCR on the 5' RACE reads and lists one entry per CDR3 protein. The data contain about 170,000 distinct CDR3 sequences, approximately 6.2% of them singletons. The source material was CD4+ T cells sorted from PBMCs, sampled on the day of the first yellow fever vaccination. The receptors originated from a man between 18 and 35 years old who received the YFV17D yellow fever vaccine. CDR3s include the opening cysteine and the closing phenylalanine or tryptophan. A D gene is named only where the DNA matches it firmly. Clone size is given for some rows only: seen once, a few or many times, or a class if the clone is expanded.

D gene: -; clone size: -; J gene: TRBJ2-3; V gene: TRBV7-2; CDR3 DNA: TGTGCCAGCAGCTTAGCGCTTCGGGGAGATACGCAGTATTTT; CDR3 protein: CASSLALRGDTQYF
D gene: TRBD2; clone size: many; J gene: TRBJ2-7; V gene: TRBV20-1; CDR3 DNA: TGCAGTGCTAGGGGAGGGCCGGCCGAGCAGTACTTC; CDR3 protein: CSARGGPAEQYF
D gene: -; clone size: many; J gene: TRBJ2-5; V gene: TRBV5-1; CDR3 DNA: TGCGCCAGCAGCTTGATTTCCGGGTTGCAAGAGACCCAGTACTTC; CDR3 protein: CASSLISGLQETQYF
D gene: -; clone size: -; J gene: TRBJ2-3; V gene: TRBV27; CDR3 DNA: TGTGCCAGCGGACTGGTTGGTCCCGGAGATACGCAGTATTTT; CDR3 protein: CASGLVGPGDTQYF
D gene: -; clone size: -; J gene: TRBJ1-2; V gene: TRBV11-2; CDR3 DNA: TGTGCCAGCAGCTTTAACCAAAAAGCTAACTATGGCTACACCTTC; CDR3 protein: CASSFNQKANYGYTF
D gene: -; clone size: many; J gene: TRBJ2-1; V gene: TRBV29-1; CDR3 DNA: TGCAGCGTCGTCGGGACGGTGGCGTCCAATGAGCAGTTCTTC; CDR3 protein: CSVVGTVASNEQFF
D gene: TRBD1; clone size: many; J gene: TRBJ2-5; V gene: TRBV10-3; CDR3 DNA: TGTGCCATCCGACAAACAGGGGAAGAGACCCAGTACTTC; CDR3 protein: CAIRQTGEETQYF
D gene: -; clone size: -; J gene: TRBJ1-4; V gene: TRBV6-2/TRBV6-3; CDR3 DNA: TGTGCCAGCAGTCCGGGGGGAGGGAGAGGCGAAAAACTGTTTTTT; CDR3 protein: CASSPGGGRGEKLFF
D gene: TRBD2; clone size: few; J gene: TRBJ2-7; V gene: TRBV3-1; CDR3 DNA: TGTGCCAGCAGCCCCGCCGGGACTAGCGGGGCGCTTCAGTACTTC; CDR3 protein: CASSPAGTSGALQYF
D gene: TRBD2; clone size: -; J gene: TRBJ2-1; V gene: TRBV6-5; CDR3 DNA: TGTGCCAGCAGTTACCCTGCTCTAGCGGGGAAGCACAATGAGCAGTTCTTC; CDR3 protein: CASSYPALAGKHNEQFF
D gene: -; clone size: -; J gene: TRBJ2-6; V gene: TRBV7-6; CDR3 DNA: TGTGCCAGCAGCTTAGACGGGGCGGGTGGGGCCAACGTCCTGACTTTC; CDR3 protein: CASSLDGAGGANVLTF
D gene: -; clone size: few; J gene: TRBJ1-1; V gene: TRBV11-2; CDR3 DNA: TGTGCCAGCAGCTTATCGGAGGGAACTGAAGCTTTCTTT; CDR3 protein: CASSLSEGTEAFF
D gene: -; clone size: many; J gene: TRBJ2-3; V gene: TRBV6-5; CDR3 DNA: TGTGCCAGCGATTTGGGCCGGGACTCCTTGCGAGATACGCAGTATTTT; CDR3 protein: CASDLGRDSLRDTQYF
D gene: -; clone size: many; J gene: TRBJ2-2; V gene: TRBV12-3/TRBV12-4; CDR3 DNA: TGTGCCAGCAGTAAAGAGACAGGGGAGCTGTTTTTT; CDR3 protein: CASSKETGELFF
D gene: -; clone size: few; J gene: TRBJ1-2; V gene: TRBV5-1; CDR3 DNA: TGCGCCAGCAGCTTGGACACATATGGCTACACCTTC; CDR3 protein: CASSLDTYGYTF
D gene: -; clone size: -; J gene: TRBJ1-6; V gene: TRBV7-6; CDR3 DNA: TGTGCCAGCAGCTTACAGAGGGGGCCCCTCCACTTT; CDR3 protein: CASSLQRGPLHF
D gene: -; clone size: many; J gene: TRBJ1-4; V gene: TRBV4-3; CDR3 DNA: TGCGCCAGCAGCCAAGATCTGGCAACTAATGAAAAACTGTTTTTT; CDR3 protein: CASSQDLATNEKLFF
D gene: TRBD1; clone size: -; J gene: TRBJ2-7; V gene: TRBV5-1; CDR3 DNA: TGCGCCAGCAGCTTGGCTGGGGACAGGGGCCCAAAAGAGCAGTACTTC; CDR3 protein: CASSLAGDRGPKEQYF
D gene: -; clone size: -; J gene: TRBJ2-5; V gene: TRBV29-1; CDR3 DNA: TGCAGCGTTACGAAGGAGACTAGTTTCCGAGAGACCCAGTACTTC; CDR3 protein: CSVTKETSFRETQYF
D gene: -; clone size: -; J gene: TRBJ1-4; V gene: TRBV19; CDR3 DNA: TGTGCCAGTAATTTCGGGACGGCTAATGAAAAACTGTTTTTT; CDR3 protein: CASNFGTANEKLFF
D gene: -; clone size: many; J gene: TRBJ1-1; V gene: TRBV5-1; CDR3 DNA: TGCGCCAGCAGCTCCGGGACTGGGGCTTTGAACACTGAAGCTTTCTTT; CDR3 protein: CASSSGTGALNTEAFF
D gene: -; clone size: many; J gene: TRBJ2-5; V gene: TRBV11-1; CDR3 DNA: TGTGCCAGCAGCTTTAAAGGGACTCCGGGACACCAAGAGACCCAGTACTTC; CDR3 protein: CASSFKGTPGHQETQYF
D gene: TRBD1; clone size: many; J gene: TRBJ1-2; V gene: TRBV7-3; CDR3 DNA: TGTGCCAGCAGCTCTGGACAGGGCTCCTTCGTGGGCTACACCTTC; CDR3 protein: CASSSGQGSFVGYTF
D gene: -; clone size: few; J gene: TRBJ1-3; V gene: TRBV5-1; CDR3 DNA: TGCGCCAGCAGCCCTACAGAGTCTGGAAACACCATATATTTT; CDR3 protein: CASSPTESGNTIYF
D gene: -; clone size: -; J gene: TRBJ1-1; V gene: TRBV15; CDR3 DNA: TGTGCCACCAGCAGAGATAGAGGGGGACTAGCGGAAACTTTCTTT; CDR3 protein: CATSRDRGGLAETFF
D gene: -; clone size: many; J gene: TRBJ1-1; V gene: TRBV14; CDR3 DNA: TGTGCCAGCAGCCAGACCCTCGCTGAAGCTTTCTTT; CDR3 protein: CASSQTLAEAFF
D gene: -; clone size: many; J gene: TRBJ2-1; V gene: TRBV4-3; CDR3 DNA: TGCGCCAGCAGCCAGGATAACCGTGGGGCTGCCTCCTACAATGAGCAGTTCTTC; CDR3 protein: CASSQDNRGAASYNEQFF
D gene: TRBD2; clone size: many; J gene: TRBJ2-1; V gene: TRBV4-2; CDR3 DNA: TGTGCCAGCAGCCAAGGGGGGACTAGCTCCTACAATGAGCAGTTCTTC; CDR3 protein: CASSQGGTSSYNEQFF
D gene: TRBD1; clone size: few; J gene: TRBJ1-4; V gene: TRBV7-2; CDR3 DNA: TGTGCCAGCAGCACAGGGGACAGGGTTCCGGGGGAAAAACTGTTTTTT; CDR3 protein: CASSTGDRVPGEKLFF
D gene: -; clone size: many; J gene: TRBJ2-7; V gene: TRBV4-2; CDR3 DNA: TGTGCCAGCAGCCAACGCACAGGCGGAAGCTCCTACGAGCAGTACTTC; CDR3 protein: CASSQRTGGSSYEQYF
D gene: -; clone size: -; J gene: TRBJ2-7; V gene: TRBV5-8; CDR3 DNA: TGTGCCACCCGCGAGCTGGACAGCGGAACCCGGCAGTACTTC; CDR3 protein: CATRELDSGTRQYF
D gene: -; clone size: -; J gene: TRBJ1-5; V gene: TRBV7-2; CDR3 DNA: TGTGCCAGCAGCTTAGCGCCGGGGGGCGTTCAGCCCCAGCATTTT; CDR3 protein: CASSLAPGGVQPQHF
D gene: TRBD1; clone size: few; J gene: TRBJ2-3; V gene: TRBV7-3; CDR3 DNA: TGTGCCAGCAGCTCCGGACAGGCTACTGCCACAGATACGCAGTATTTT; CDR3 protein: CASSSGQATATDTQYF